Listed below are T cell receptor beta chains from one sample, sequenced in a study of T-cell reconstitution after alpha-beta-depleted transplantation in children. TCRdb reprocessed the PCR reads with MiXCR, giving one entry per CDR3 protein. Among 44,000 or so distinct CDR3 sequences listed, around 8.8% were seen once. The starting material was PBMCs, mostly from graft donor cells, obtained 60 days after TCRalphabeta/CD19-depleted stem cell transplant. Source of these receptors: a male patient aged 2-15 years who had a stem cell transplant for chronic granulomatous disease, so the T cells may come from the graft donor. CDR3s include the opening cysteine and the closing phenylalanine or tryptophan. Each record gives: V gene, CDR3 protein.

TRBV29-1	CSVVTGGWGNEQFF
TRBV5-5	CASSFPLAGAVDTQYF
TRBV7-9	CASSFSGPRMVAFF
TRBV6-5	CASTTLGQPNTEAFF
TRBV6-4	CASSLRGGRLNTGELFF
TRBV7-9	CASSLGSSGRETQYF
TRBV19	CASSSPPQGNNEQFF
TRBV7-2	CASSLVGLAYQFF
TRBV14	CASSLFRAGGKYEQYF
TRBV7-8	CASSPFVDRGKNTNYNSPLHF
TRBV7-3	CASSSSGRASGELFF
TRBV7-2	CASSRTGLAGLTDTQYF
TRBV20-1	CSVFPTGQTNSPLHF
TRBV7-2	CASSLELAGFYNEQFF
TRBV13	CASSKTGGFVQNTEAFF
TRBV7-9	CASRSSGVNTGELFF
TRBV20-1	CSARDARLAAYEQYF
TRBV27	CASSLFLTDTQYF
TRBV27	CASSSGVDYGYTF
TRBV7-2	CASSSGGDTQYF
TRBV18	CASSPRRGPENEQFF
TRBV12-3/TRBV12-4	CARRGSLHTGELFF
TRBV3-1	CASSLLAGKLETQYF
TRBV12-3/TRBV12-4	CASSAGLAGANEQFF
TRBV2	CASSPEQGYYGYTF
TRBV10-3	CAISEALGSYEQYF
TRBV4-3	CASSQLSGRLGEQFF
TRBV5-6	CASNLGGTTDTQYF
TRBV27	CASRGSPRTGGRAKNIQYF
TRBV3-1	CASQDYRVETQYF
TRBV20-1	CSALEWEGGTTDTQYF